This T cell receptor beta chain stems from a study of blood T cell repertoires in COVID-19. With V trimmed by 6 bases and J by 4 bases, 9 bases remained unmatched. Germline assignment: CDR1 SQVTM and CDR2 ANQGSEA. The length of the CDR3 is 14 residues. TCRdb's copy holds only in-frame clones and misses some; the assay was immunoSEQ multiplex PCR. The data hold under 150,000 clones, with around 80% observed a single time. Material for sequencing was peripheral blood. The TCR comes from a man aged 55 to 70 with acute or convalescent COVID-19. The chain joins TRBV29-1 to TRBJ2-5; TRBD1 agrees at 9 bases. CDR3 region: CSVPGTGKTETQYF. The CDR3 coding sequence is TGCAGCGTGCCCGGGACAGGGAAGACAGAGACCCAGTACTTC.